This T cell receptor beta chain was documented in a study of T cells in localized non-small cell lung cancer. Regarding this clone: No antigen is known for it.

Overall study results and limits: A median of roughly 50 of the top 100 tumor clones appeared in adjacent lung, which was paired and uninvolved.

Germline CDR1 reads DFQATT; CDR2 reads SNEGSKA (reference sequence). V trimming: 3 bases; J trimming: 6 bases; junction bases outside the gene matches: 2. The CDR3 is 11 residues long. Some clones are missing from TCRdb's copy, which holds only in-frame ones; the method was immunoSEQ multiplex PCR. There are roughly 15,000 clones in the sample; more than 70% occur only once, and roughly a quarter lies in the top ten. This sequence was found in a female donor over 55 with stage I squamous cell lung carcinoma. The source material was peripheral blood, sampled before any cancer treatment. V is TRBV20-1 and J is TRBJ2-7; 7 nucleotides line up with TRBD1. CDR3 residues: CSARTGTEQYF. CDR3 bases: TGCAGTGCTAGGACAGGGACCGAGCAGTACTTC.